Listed here are 6 T cell receptor beta chains from one sample, sequenced in a study of T cell repertoires in cytomegalovirus infection. MiXCR, run by TCRdb on the reads, gives a single entry per CDR3 protein. The sample lists 750,000 to 950,000 distinct CDR3 sequences, roughly 28% occurring once. What these receptors recognize is not known. This specimen consisted of cultured CD8+ T cells from PBMCs, obtained from culture after CMV antigen stimulation. Every receptor here comes from a human donor in good health (CMV status not recorded). Some clones in this sample may be carry-over from other donors' samples.

In this sample, this clonotype turned up a few times. The chain joins TRBV19 to TRBJ1-1; TRBD1 might be the D (5 bases). The CDR3 has 13 residues. V shed 3 bases and J shed 7 bases, with 12 bases lying between them. CDR1 is LNHDA and CDR2 is SQIVND in the germline V gene (reference sequence). The CDR3 reads CASSIVGQSEAFF. In nucleotides, the CDR3 is TGTGCCAGTAGTATTGTGGGGCAGAGTGAAGCTTTCTTT.

This clonotype was seen repeatedly, ten times or more. This sequence joins TRBV28 and TRBJ2-3; D is undetermined. Between the trimmed V and J ends, which lost 6 bases and 2 bases, there was a span of 9 bases. Germline V CDR1 and CDR2: MDHEN, SYDVKM. The CDR3 covers 13 residues. The CDR3 region is CASRLEATDTQYF. CDR3 in DNA: TGTGCCAGCAGGCTAGAGGCCACAGATACGCAGTATTTT.

This clonotype was observed a handful of times. V usage is TRBV7-6 and J usage is TRBJ2-7, with 11 positions matching TRBD1. The CDR3 loop spans 15 amino acids. CDR1 SGHVS and CDR2 FNYEAQ come from the germline V gene. J was trimmed by 3 bases and V by 6 bases; bases with no gene match: 7. The chain's CDR3 is CASRPSGTGGYEQYF. The CDR3 DNA reads TGTGCCAGCAGACCTTCCGGGACAGGGGGCTACGAGCAGTACTTC.

The chain joins TRBV9 to TRBJ2-3; possibly TRBD2 for D (7 bases). The V gene's germline CDR1 is SGDLS and CDR2 YYNGEE. CDR3 size: 16 residues. V gave up 2 bases and J gave up 2 bases, with 15 bases separating them. CDR3 amino acids: CASSVIGGPTTDTQYF. The CDR3 region has the DNA TGTGCCAGCAGCGTGATCGGGGGGCCGACCACAGATACGCAGTATTTT.

The chain couples TRBV11-2 to TRBJ1-5; possibly TRBD1 for D (6 bases). Germline V gene lookup returns CDR1 SGHAT and CDR2 FQNNGV. V lost 2 bases, J lost 6 bases, and 14 bases lay in between. CDR3 length: 15 residues. CDR3 region: CASSLSWGGLQPQHF. DNA of the CDR3: TGTGCCAGCAGCTTAAGTTGGGGGGGCCTTCAGCCCCAGCATTTT.

The sample holds many counts of this clonotype. The chain links TRBV7-6 to TRBJ2-1, with 10 nucleotides matching TRBD2. CDR3 length: 15 amino acids. Germline V gene lookup returns CDR1 SGHVS and CDR2 FNYEAQ. Trimming cost V 4 bases and J 7 bases; bases outside gene matches: 7. CDR3 protein: CASSSQAGGQNEQFF. CDR3 coding DNA: TGTGCCAGCAGCTCACAAGCGGGGGGGCAGAATGAGCAGTTCTTC.